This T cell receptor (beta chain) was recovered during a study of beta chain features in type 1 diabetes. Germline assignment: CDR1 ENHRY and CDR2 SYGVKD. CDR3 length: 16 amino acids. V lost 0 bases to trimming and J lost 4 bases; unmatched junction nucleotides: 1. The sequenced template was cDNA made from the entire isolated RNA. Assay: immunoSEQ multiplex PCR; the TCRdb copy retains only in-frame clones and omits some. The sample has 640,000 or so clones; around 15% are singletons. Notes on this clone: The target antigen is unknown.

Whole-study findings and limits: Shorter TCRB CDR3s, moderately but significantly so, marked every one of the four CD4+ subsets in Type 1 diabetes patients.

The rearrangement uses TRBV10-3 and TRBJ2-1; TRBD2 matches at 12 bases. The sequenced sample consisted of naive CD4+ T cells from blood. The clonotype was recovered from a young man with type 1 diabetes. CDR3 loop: CAISESTSGRYNEQFF. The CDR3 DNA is TGTGCCATCAGTGAGTCGACTAGCGGGAGATACAATGAGCAGTTCTTC.